This entry lists 22 T cell receptor beta chains sequenced from one sample in a study of glioma-infiltrating T cells after dendritic cell vaccination. Produced via immunoSEQ multiplex PCR; TCRdb's table is partial and in-frame only. This sample carries approximately 64,000 clones, approximately 78% of them seen once, and the ten largest clones take more than 8%. The starting material was blood, obtained before dendritic cell vaccination. These receptors were taken from a human donor with glioblastoma.

The chain is built from TRBV7-2 and TRBJ2-1, with D possibly matching TRBD1 (6 bases). The CDR3 covers 12 residues. Per germline, CDR1 SGHTA and CDR2 FQGNSA. The V end was cut by 5 bases, the J end by 10 bases, with 12 bases between. CDR3 coding DNA: TGTGCCAGCAGCGCTGGACAGCGGGAGCAGTTCTTC. The encoded protein is CASSAGQREQFF.

The genes are TRBV6-5 and TRBJ2-5; weak D call: TRBD2 (6 bases). The CDR3 has 15 amino acids. CDR1 and CDR2 from the germline V gene are MNHEY and SVGAGI. The germline V and J ends were trimmed by 8 bases and 4 bases, with 20 bases remaining between them. CDR3 nucleotide sequence: TGTGCCAGCCACGGTTCACCCGCGGGACGAGAGACCCAGTACTTC. Protein product: CASHGSPAGRETQYF.

The V and J genes are TRBV13 and TRBJ2-2, with a possible D match to TRBD2 (5 bases). This CDR3 comprises 15 residues. V was pared by 2 bases and J by 6 bases, with 13 bases between. Per the germline V gene, CDR1 is PRHDT and CDR2 is FYEKMQ (reference sequence). This chain's CDR3 is CASSLWSGISGELFF. The CDR3 DNA follows: TGTGCCAGCAGCTTATGGTCGGGGATATCCGGGGAGCTGTTTTTT.

This clone appeared a single time. The J gene is TRBJ1-6, the V gene TRBV6-6, with TRBD1 matching 7 bases. This CDR3 has 13 amino acids. Germline-derived CDR1 and CDR2 are MNHNY and SVGAGI (reference sequence). V shed 6 bases, J shed 10 bases, and the junction held 6 bases outside the gene matches. In DNA form, the CDR3 reads TGTGCCAGCAGCCGCAGGGGGGAATCACCCCTCCACTTT. Protein product: CASSRRGESPLHF.

The rearrangement joins TRBV6-1 to TRBJ2-5; tentatively, D is TRBD2 (5 bases). The V end was cut by 2 bases, the J end by 2 bases, with 9 bases between. Germline CDR1 and CDR2: MNHNS and SASEGT. The CDR3 has 14 amino acids. DNA of the CDR3: TGTGCCAGCAGTGAAAGCGGCAGACAAGAGACCCAGTACTTC. It encodes CASSESGRQETQYF.

A single count supports this clone. This sequence joins TRBV27 and TRBJ2-3; 10 bases fit TRBD1. Trimming took 4 bases from V and 5 from J; bases not matched to a gene: 9. Germline CDR1 MNHEY, CDR2 SMNVEV (reference sequence). There are 16 residues in the CDR3. CDR3 protein: CASSSPRQGAGDTQYF. For the CDR3, the DNA is TGTGCCAGCAGTTCCCCGAGACAGGGGGCAGGAGATACGCAGTATTTT.

The chain links TRBV7-8 to TRBJ1-1, with D unresolved. The CDR3 loop spans 14 amino acids. With 5 bases removed from V and 1 base from J, the gap between germline ends came to 11 bases. Germline V lookup: CDR1 SGHVS, CDR2 FQNEAQ. The CDR3 DNA is TGTGCCAGCAGCCCGAGAAATGGGAACACTGAAGCTTTCTTT. Amino acid sequence: CASSPRNGNTEAFF.

This clone was recorded a few times. CDR3 sequence: CASSQEVGQPTYNSPLHF. DNA for the CDR3: TGCGCCAGCAGCCAAGAGGTGGGACAGCCGACCTATAATTCACCCCTCCACTTT. The chain couples TRBV4-1 to TRBJ1-6; the match to TRBD1 covers 7 bases. Germline CDR1 MGHRA, CDR2 YSYEKL. After removal of 0 bases from V and 2 bases from J, the junction contained 7 bases not matched to a gene. The CDR3 length is 18 residues.

V is TRBV5-1 and J is TRBJ2-3; D possibly corresponds to TRBD1 (6 bases). This CDR3 is 15 amino acids long. In germline, CDR1 is SGHRS, CDR2 YFSETQ. Between the trimmed V and J ends, which lost 4 bases and 3 bases, there was a span of 15 bases. Here the CDR3 DNA reads TGCGCCAGCAGCCTACAGGGATCGAGGACAGATACGCAGTATTTT. Translating it yields CASSLQGSRTDTQYF.

J is TRBJ2-7 and V is TRBV5-1; 10 bases fit TRBD2. This CDR3 is built from 16 residues. V lost 5 bases and J lost 5; bases outside the gene matches: 13. CDR1 SGHRS and CDR2 YFSETQ come from the germline V gene. The DNA of the CDR3 is TGCGCCAGCAGTCGTTCTAGCGGGGGAAGAAGGAACGAGCAGTACTTC. Amino acids: CASSRSSGGRRNEQYF.

The genes are TRBV19 and TRBJ2-1; D is unclear. Trimming stripped 6 bases from V and 0 bases from J, with 6 bases between. Germline V gene data show CDR1 as LNHDA and CDR2 as SQIVND (reference sequence). The CDR3 is made up of 13 amino acids. The DNA for the CDR3 is TGTGCCAGTAGCCCGGGCTCCTACAATGAGCAGTTCTTC. Amino acid sequence: CASSPGSYNEQFF.

The chain couples TRBV4-1 to TRBJ1-6; no definite D call. CDR3 size: 18 residues. Trimming shortened V by 3 bases and J by 0 bases, and 15 bases separated the two germline ends. The germline V gene has CDR1 MGHRA and CDR2 YSYEKL. CDR3 protein: CASSHRRELPSYNSPLHF. The CDR3 DNA reads as TGCGCCAGCAGCCACCGACGGGAGCTCCCCTCCTATAATTCACCCCTCCACTTT.

The rearrangement uses TRBV7-8 and TRBJ2-3; D remains unclear. Germline V gene data show CDR1 as SGHVS and CDR2 as FQNEAQ. Trimming took off 5 bases at V and 5 bases at J, with 14 bases between the two ends. This CDR3 is 14 amino acids long. CDR3 sequence (DNA): TGTGCCAGCAGCCCTCTTCGACTGCAAGATACGCAGTATTTT. Its translation: CASSPLRLQDTQYF.

This clone was counted between two and nine times. The J gene is TRBJ2-7, the V gene TRBV4-1; perhaps TRBD2 as D (6 bases). The CDR3 spans 13 residues. The germline V gene encodes CDR1 MGHRA and CDR2 YSYEKL. Trimming took off 3 bases at V and 5 bases at J, with 11 bases between the two ends. DNA of the CDR3: TGCGCCAGCAGCCACCCCGCGGGGAACGAGCAGTACTTC. Residues: CASSHPAGNEQYF.

The chain employs TRBV28 and TRBJ1-2; 7 nucleotides line up with TRBD1. The CDR3 consists of 13 residues. Germline values: CDR1 MDHEN, CDR2 SYDVKM. J gave up 5 bases and V 7 bases, and 7 bases lay outside the gene matches. The CDR3 nucleotides read TGTGCCAGCAAGGGGGCCGAGGGGTATGGCTACACCTTC. Translating gives CASKGAEGYGYTF.

The chain uses TRBV20-1 and TRBJ1-2, with unresolved D. The CDR3 totals 11 residues. V was shortened by 1 base and J by 4 bases, with 4 bases between the two germline ends. CDR1 and CDR2 (germline): DFQATT, SNEGSKA (reference sequence). CDR3 protein: CSARAVYGYTF. DNA for the CDR3: TGCAGTGCTAGAGCGGTCTATGGCTACACCTTC.

V gene TRBV2 combines with J gene TRBJ2-4; TRBD1 aligns across 9 bases. CDR1 is SNHLY, CDR2 FYNNEI, per germline. V shed 4 bases, J shed 7 bases, and the junction held 5 bases outside the gene matches. This CDR3 has 14 residues. The CDR3 reads CASSGQGDYNIQYF. CDR3 in DNA: TGTGCCAGCAGTGGACAGGGGGATTACAACATTCAGTACTTC.

CDR3 in amino acids: CASSLRGKGIYNEQFF. In nucleotides, the CDR3 is TGTGCCAGCAGCTTACGGGGAAAGGGCATTTACAATGAGCAGTTCTTC. The chain employs TRBV5-6 and TRBJ2-1; TRBD2 might be the D (5 bases). The CDR3 loop spans 16 amino acids. CDR1 and CDR2 from the germline V gene are SGHDT and YYEEEE. Trimming removed 2 bases from V and 4 bases from J, with 16 bases in between. Together with reference TRBV5-6 and TRBJ2-1, the CDR3 gives the full variable domain: DAGVTQSPTHLIKTRGQQVTLRCSPKSGHDTVSWYQQALGQGPQFIFQYYEEEERQRGNFPDRFSGHQFPNYSSELNVNALLLGDSALYLCASSLRGKGIYNEQFFGPGTRLTVL.

This chain joins TRBV19 and TRBJ1-3, with 7 bases that match TRBD1. V trimming: 6 bases; J trimming: 6 bases; junction bases outside the gene matches: 17. Germline CDR1 is LNHDA and CDR2 is SQIVND (reference sequence). This CDR3 is 17 amino acids long. The CDR3 coding sequence is TGTGCCAGTAGCCTGGACAGGCACATCGAGCACGAAAACACCATATATTTT. Protein sequence: CASSLDRHIEHENTIYF.

The rearrangement links TRBV10-3 to TRBJ1-1; D might be TRBD1 (5 bases). Trimming left V 5 bases short and J 7 bases short, with 23 bases between. The CDR3 is made up of 16 amino acids. Germline CDR1 is ENHRY and CDR2 is SYGVKD. The CDR3 DNA sequence: TGTGCCATCAGTCCCGCCAGGGTTCCGGGTCTGGTTGAAGCTTTCTTT. Protein sequence: CAISPARVPGLVEAFF.

The J gene is TRBJ2-7, the V gene TRBV10-2, with 7 nucleotides matching TRBD1. The CDR3 extends over 15 amino acids. Losses at the gene ends were 7 bases for V and 0 bases for J; bases not matched to a gene: 9. Germline V gene data show CDR1 as WSHSY and CDR2 as SAAADI. The CDR3 DNA sequence: TGCGCCAGCACAGACCGGGGACAGAGCTCCTACGAGCAGTACTTC. Translating gives CASTDRGQSSYEQYF.

This clone was counted only a few times. The chain uses TRBV10-1 and TRBJ1-1; D might be TRBD1 (6 bases). Trimming took 6 bases from V and 0 from J, leaving 8 bases between them. This CDR3 has 13 residues. Germline V lookup: CDR1 WNHNN, CDR2 SYGVQD (reference sequence). CDR3 in DNA: TGCGCCAGCAGCGGACAGTTGAACACTGAAGCTTTCTTT. It yields the protein CASSGQLNTEAFF.